This T cell receptor (beta chain) stems from a study of molecular identifiers for immune sequencing clone quantification. MiXCR, applied by TCRdb to the PCR reads, yields one record per CDR3 protein. This sample has around 460,000 distinct CDR3 sequences, with 20% to 25% found just once. This clonotype appeared many times. Germline V gene data show CDR1 as MDHEN and CDR2 as SYDVKM. The trim removed 2 bases at V and 2 bases at J, leaving 6 bases unmatched. The CDR3 has 16 amino acids. Input material: naive CD8+ T cells from blood, with Jurkat cell RNA spiked in. The subset: FACS-sorted CD8+CD4-CCR7+CD45RA+ naive T cells. This clonotype was obtained from a human donor in good health. Some libraries in this study had Jurkat cell RNA spiked in. This chain connects TRBV28 to TRBJ2-1, with 7 bases that match TRBD1. The CDR3 region is CASSLDRESPYNEQFF. The CDR3 DNA reads as TGTGCCAGCAGTTTAGACAGGGAGTCCCCCTACAATGAGCAGTTCTTC. The variable domain in full, with the rest retrieved from reference TRBV28 and TRBJ2-1, is DVKVTQSSRYLVKRTGEKVFLECVQDMDHENMFWYRQDPGLGLRLIYFSYDVKMKEKGDIPEGYSVSREKKERFSLILESASTNQTSMYLCASSLDRESPYNEQFFGPGTRLTVL.